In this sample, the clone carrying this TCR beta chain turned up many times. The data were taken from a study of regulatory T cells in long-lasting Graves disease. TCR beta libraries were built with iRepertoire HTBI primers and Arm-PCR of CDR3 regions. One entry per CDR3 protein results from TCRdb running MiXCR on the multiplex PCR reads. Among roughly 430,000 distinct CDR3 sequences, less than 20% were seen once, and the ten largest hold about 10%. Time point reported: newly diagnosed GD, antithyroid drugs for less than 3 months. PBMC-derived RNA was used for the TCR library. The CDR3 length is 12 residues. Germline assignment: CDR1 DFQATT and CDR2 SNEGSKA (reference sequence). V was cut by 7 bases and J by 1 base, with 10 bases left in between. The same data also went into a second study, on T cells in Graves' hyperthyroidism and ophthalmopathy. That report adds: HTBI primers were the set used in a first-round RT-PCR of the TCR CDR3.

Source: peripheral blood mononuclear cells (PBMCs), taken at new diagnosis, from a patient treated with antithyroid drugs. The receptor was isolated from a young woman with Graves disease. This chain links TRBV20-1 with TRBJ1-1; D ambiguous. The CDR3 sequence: CSVSVENTEAFF. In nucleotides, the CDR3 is TGCAGTGTCTCAGTTGAGAACACTGAAGCTTTCTTT.